This section outlines one T cell receptor (beta chain) sequence together with its context. Its cognate antigen is unknown. This sample was taken from a study of cytomegalovirus exposure and HLA in healthy donors. Study observations and caveats: Sequences of the TCR beta chain were said to predict the HLA-A and HLA-B alleles of most subjects accurately. In an earlier analysis, in 620 or so donors, most V segments appeared productive either ~87% or ~30% of the time.

This CDR3 has 15 amino acids. The germline gives CDR1 SNHLY, CDR2 FYNNEI. Trimming stripped 0 bases from V and 3 bases from J, with 9 bases between. The PCR ran on 60 Vbeta and 13 Jbeta primers. Generated by immunoSEQ multiplex PCR, the TCRdb table keeps only in-frame clones and is missing some. The sample lists tens of thousands of clones; about 80% were seen once. Specimen: PBMCs. The rearrangement links TRBV2 to TRBJ2-1; no clear D gene. The origin of this receptor is a female donor in good health and CMV-seronegative. As DNA, the CDR3 is TGTGCCAGCAGTGAAGCGACAAATTACTACAATGAGCAGTTCTTC. Its protein product is CASSEATNYYNEQFF.